Listed here is a single T cell receptor beta chain. Its recognized antigen is unknown. It has no much larger one-base neighbor in the sample; base qualities were not kept. These data come from a study of control samples from healthy donors and cancer patients (dated by TCRdb to the early 2020s). Library preparation was by the immunoSEQ multiplex PCR assay. TCRdb carries this immuneACCESS record with in-frame sequences only. Its versions omit some clonotypes, under half of them owing to an unresolved V gene in the studies checked, with the rest unexplained. The sample table holds some 130,000 clones, of which about 95% were seen once. The top ten hold about 4% of the sample. Its CDR3 holds 17 amino acids, cysteine through phenylalanine. The kept DNA is CDR3 alone, 51 bases in frame from the first base. The germline V end is reduced by 1 base and the J end by 6 bases; junction bases left unmatched: 11. CDR1 and CDR2 are read off the germline V gene as MGHRA and YSYEKL.

Sequenced: blood. This TCR came from a man under 40 in good health. The V and J genes are TRBV4-1 and TRBJ1-4, with 7 junctional bases fitting TRBD1. The sequence in DNA is TGCGCCAGCAGCCAAGTAACGTTGGGGCAGGGGGATGAAAAACTGTTTTTT. This encodes CASSQVTLGQGDEKLFF.